A selection of T cell receptor beta chains follows, all from one sample in a study of blood T cell repertoires in COVID-19. The assay was immunoSEQ multiplex PCR, and TCRdb's table has in-frame clones only and misses some. The repertoire includes 4,500 to 5,500 clones, roughly four fifths of them detected once, and around 15% sits in the top ten. The sample taken for sequencing was peripheral blood. The receptors stem from a man aged 65 to 79 with active COVID-19. CDR3s include the opening cysteine and the closing phenylalanine or tryptophan. Each record gives: clone size, V gene, J gene, D gene, CDR3 DNA, CDR3 protein. The D gene is left open where the match is weak. Not every row has a clone size; where given, it reads once, few, many or a size class.

clone size: .; V gene: TRBV6-2/TRBV6-3; J gene: TRBJ1-3; D gene: .; CDR3 DNA: TGTGCCAGCAGTTACTCGAAGCTCGGAAACACCATATATTTT; CDR3 protein: CASSYSKLGNTIYF
clone size: .; V gene: TRBV28; J gene: TRBJ1-2; D gene: TRBD1; CDR3 DNA: TGTGCCAGCAGTTTAGGGGGACAGGGGGCGGCGAAAGGCTACACCTTC; CDR3 protein: CASSLGGQGAAKGYTF
clone size: once; V gene: TRBV20-1; J gene: TRBJ2-5; D gene: .; CDR3 DNA: TGCAGTGCCGCAGGTGTACAGACCCAGTACTTC; CDR3 protein: CSAAGVQTQYF
clone size: .; V gene: TRBV6-2/TRBV6-3; J gene: TRBJ2-3; D gene: TRBD2; CDR3 DNA: TGTGCCAGCAGTCCCACTAGCGGGCGCGCCACAGATACGCAGTATTTT; CDR3 protein: CASSPTSGRATDTQYF
clone size: .; V gene: TRBV25-1; J gene: TRBJ1-4; D gene: .; CDR3 DNA: TGTGCCAGCAGTAAATCCAACAGGGTCTGGGGCGAAAAACTGTTTTTT; CDR3 protein: CASSKSNRVWGEKLFF
clone size: .; V gene: TRBV3-1/TRBV3-2; J gene: TRBJ2-2; D gene: .; CDR3 DNA: TGTGCCAGCAGCCAGCAGGGGGAGGCCGGGGAGCTGTTTTTT; CDR3 protein: CASSQQGEAGELFF
clone size: .; V gene: TRBV11-2; J gene: TRBJ1-3; D gene: .; CDR3 DNA: TGTGCCAGCAGCTTTAGTTCCTCTGGAAACACCATATATTTT; CDR3 protein: CASSFSSSGNTIYF
clone size: .; V gene: TRBV6-6; J gene: TRBJ2-7; D gene: .; CDR3 DNA: TGTGCCAGCAGTTATGGGGGTAGCGGTGAGCAGTACTTC; CDR3 protein: CASSYGGSGEQYF
clone size: few; V gene: TRBV5-4; J gene: TRBJ2-1; D gene: TRBD1; CDR3 DNA: TGTGCCAGCAGCTCTCTGGACAGGGCGGATGAGCAGTTCTTC; CDR3 protein: CASSSLDRADEQFF
clone size: .; V gene: TRBV27; J gene: TRBJ1-4; D gene: .; CDR3 DNA: TGTGCCAGCAAGCCCTGGAGAAGGGGGAATTTGGGAGTTTATGAAAAACTGTTTTTT; CDR3 protein: CASKPWRRGNLGVYEKLFF
clone size: .; V gene: TRBV19; J gene: TRBJ2-3; D gene: TRBD1; CDR3 DNA: TGTGCCAGTAGTGATGGGACAGCCCGTGGAGATACGCAGTATTTT; CDR3 protein: CASSDGTARGDTQYF
clone size: .; V gene: TRBV10-3; J gene: TRBJ1-5; D gene: TRBD1; CDR3 DNA: TGTGCCATCAGTGAATCCGGGACAGGGGGGTGGACGGATCAGCCCCAGCATTTT; CDR3 protein: CAISESGTGGWTDQPQHF
clone size: .; V gene: TRBV6-6; J gene: TRBJ2-1; D gene: TRBD2; CDR3 DNA: TGTGCCAGCAGTCACTCTAGCGGGGGAAATGAGCAGTTCTTC; CDR3 protein: CASSHSSGGNEQFF
clone size: .; V gene: TRBV6-5; J gene: TRBJ1-4; D gene: .; CDR3 DNA: TGTGCCAGCAGCCATGTGGAGGAAAAACTGTTTTTT; CDR3 protein: CASSHVEEKLFF
clone size: .; V gene: TRBV6-6; J gene: TRBJ1-1; D gene: .; CDR3 DNA: TGTGCCACCAAGGCAGGGATCATGAACACTGAAGCTTTCTTT; CDR3 protein: CATKAGIMNTEAFF
clone size: .; V gene: TRBV10-1; J gene: TRBJ1-1; D gene: .; CDR3 DNA: TGCGCCAGCAGTTTTGGGCACCGACGGAACACTGAAGCTTTCTTT; CDR3 protein: CASSFGHRRNTEAFF
clone size: .; V gene: TRBV6-5; J gene: TRBJ1-2; D gene: TRBD1; CDR3 DNA: TGTGCCAGCAGTATACGGACAGGTTATGGCTACACCTTC; CDR3 protein: CASSIRTGYGYTF
clone size: once; V gene: TRBV7-2; J gene: TRBJ2-1; D gene: .; CDR3 DNA: TGTGCCAGCAGCGTTAGCGCGAACAATGAGCAGTTCTTC; CDR3 protein: CASSVSANNEQFF
clone size: .; V gene: TRBV30; J gene: TRBJ2-5; D gene: .; CDR3 DNA: TGTGCCTGGAGAGGAGGAGGAGAGACCCAGTACTTC; CDR3 protein: CAWRGGGETQYF
clone size: .; V gene: TRBV11-3; J gene: TRBJ2-2; D gene: .; CDR3 DNA: TGTGCCAGCAGCTTAGGTCTAGGGGAAACCGGGGAGCTGTTTTTT; CDR3 protein: CASSLGLGETGELFF
clone size: once; V gene: TRBV4-1; J gene: TRBJ2-2; D gene: TRBD2; CDR3 DNA: TGCGCCAGCAGCCACCCGGGACTAGCTCCCACCGGGGAGCTGTTTTTT; CDR3 protein: CASSHPGLAPTGELFF
clone size: .; V gene: TRBV12-3/TRBV12-4; J gene: TRBJ1-5; D gene: .; CDR3 DNA: TGTGCCAGCAGTTTTGGCAGGGTCCAGCCCCAGCATTTT; CDR3 protein: CASSFGRVQPQHF
clone size: .; V gene: TRBV5-5; J gene: TRBJ2-3; D gene: .; CDR3 DNA: TGTGCCAGCAGCTGGGGCAGCACAGATACGCAGTATTTT; CDR3 protein: CASSWGSTDTQYF
clone size: .; V gene: TRBV7-3; J gene: TRBJ2-3; D gene: TRBD2; CDR3 DNA: TGTGCCAGCAGCCCTACTAGCGGGGGAGGCACAGATACGCAGTATTTT; CDR3 protein: CASSPTSGGGTDTQYF
clone size: .; V gene: TRBV5-1; J gene: TRBJ1-1; D gene: .; CDR3 DNA: TGCGCCAGCAGAGGCCAGGCGAACACTGAAGCTTTCTTT; CDR3 protein: CASRGQANTEAFF
clone size: once; V gene: TRBV5-1; J gene: TRBJ2-5; D gene: TRBD2; CDR3 DNA: TGCGCCAGCAGCGAATCACTAGCGGGGGGCACGGAGACCCAGTACTTC; CDR3 protein: CASSESLAGGTETQYF
clone size: once; V gene: TRBV5-1; J gene: TRBJ1-1; D gene: TRBD1; CDR3 DNA: TGCGCCAGCAGCGCCAGCTACAGGGGCGGCACTGAAGCTTTCTTT; CDR3 protein: CASSASYRGGTEAFF
clone size: .; V gene: TRBV10-3; J gene: TRBJ2-7; D gene: .; CDR3 DNA: TGTGCCATCAGGCAGGATTACGAGCAGTACTTC; CDR3 protein: CAIRQDYEQYF
clone size: .; V gene: TRBV28; J gene: TRBJ2-3; D gene: TRBD2; CDR3 DNA: TGTGCCAGCACCCCCGGGGGGGCTTATACGCAGTATTTT; CDR3 protein: CASTPGGAYTQYF
clone size: .; V gene: TRBV19; J gene: TRBJ1-5; D gene: .; CDR3 DNA: TGTGCCAGTAGTATGGGGCGGACAGCAGATCAGCCCCAGCATTTT; CDR3 protein: CASSMGRTADQPQHF
clone size: .; V gene: TRBV19; J gene: TRBJ1-1; D gene: .; CDR3 DNA: TGTGCCAGTAGTATAGATTTCGGGGGTGTAAACACTGAAGCTTTCTTT; CDR3 protein: CASSIDFGGVNTEAFF
clone size: .; V gene: TRBV5-1; J gene: TRBJ2-3; D gene: .; CDR3 DNA: TGCGCCAGCAGCTTGGCCGGGGAGTTCTGGAGCACAGATACGCAGTATTTT; CDR3 protein: CASSLAGEFWSTDTQYF
clone size: few; V gene: TRBV19; J gene: TRBJ2-4; D gene: .; CDR3 DNA: TGTGCCAGTAGTCCCGGCGGGACTGTAGCCAAAAACATTCAGTACTTC; CDR3 protein: CASSPGGTVAKNIQYF
clone size: once; V gene: TRBV10-3; J gene: TRBJ2-3; D gene: TRBD2; CDR3 DNA: TGTGCCATCAGTGAGGGAGCGGGGGCAGGGTCAGATACGCAGTATTTT; CDR3 protein: CAISEGAGAGSDTQYF
clone size: .; V gene: TRBV5-1; J gene: TRBJ1-6; D gene: .; CDR3 DNA: TGCGCCAGCAGCCATCCCCGGGAGGGAGGTTCACCCCTCCACTTT; CDR3 protein: CASSHPREGGSPLHF
clone size: .; V gene: TRBV5-1; J gene: TRBJ2-3; D gene: TRBD2; CDR3 DNA: TGCGCCAGCATCCCTAGCGGGGGTGGCACAGATACGCAGTATTTT; CDR3 protein: CASIPSGGGTDTQYF
clone size: .; V gene: TRBV11-2; J gene: TRBJ2-1; D gene: .; CDR3 DNA: TGTGCCAGCAGCTTAGATCCGCCAGGGACATCCTCCTACAATGAGCAGTTCTTC; CDR3 protein: CASSLDPPGTSSYNEQFF
clone size: .; V gene: TRBV6-1; J gene: TRBJ2-6; D gene: .; CDR3 DNA: TGTGCCAGCAGTGACCCAGGGGTCTCTGGGGCCAACGTCCTGACTTTC; CDR3 protein: CASSDPGVSGANVLTF
clone size: .; V gene: TRBV3-1/TRBV3-2; J gene: TRBJ1-6; D gene: .; CDR3 DNA: TGTGCCAGCAGCCAAGTTCCCAACTCCTATAATTCACCCCTCCACTTT; CDR3 protein: CASSQVPNSYNSPLHF
clone size: medium-sized; V gene: TRBV19; J gene: TRBJ2-1; D gene: TRBD1; CDR3 DNA: TGTGCCAGTAGTACGGGACAGGGGAACTACAATGAGCAGTTCTTC; CDR3 protein: CASSTGQGNYNEQFF
clone size: .; V gene: TRBV4-1; J gene: TRBJ1-6; D gene: .; CDR3 DNA: TGCGCCAGCAGCCAAGGGGTAGGGGGACAAAGTAATTCACCCCTCCACTTT; CDR3 protein: CASSQGVGGQSNSPLHF
clone size: .; V gene: TRBV9; J gene: TRBJ2-2; D gene: TRBD1; CDR3 DNA: TGTGCCAGCAGCGCCGGGACAGGGGGCGTCGGGGAGCTGTTTTTT; CDR3 protein: CASSAGTGGVGELFF
clone size: .; V gene: TRBV5-4; J gene: TRBJ2-5; D gene: .; CDR3 DNA: TGTGCCAGCAGGGGGGAGGTTGACTCAAAAGAGACCCAGTACTTC; CDR3 protein: CASRGEVDSKETQYF
clone size: .; V gene: TRBV12-3/TRBV12-4; J gene: TRBJ1-5; D gene: .; CDR3 DNA: TGTGCCAGCAGCTACCCGGGTCAGCCCCAGCATTTT; CDR3 protein: CASSYPGQPQHF
clone size: .; V gene: TRBV5-6; J gene: TRBJ2-5; D gene: .; CDR3 DNA: TGTGCCAGCAGCACGCCTCAGGGTCCCCAAGAGACCCAGTACTTC; CDR3 protein: CASSTPQGPQETQYF
clone size: .; V gene: TRBV6-5; J gene: TRBJ2-5; D gene: .; CDR3 DNA: TGTGCCAGCAGTTACGGGGCAGAGAGAGAGACCCAGTACTTC; CDR3 protein: CASSYGAERETQYF
clone size: .; V gene: TRBV3-1/TRBV3-2; J gene: TRBJ2-7; D gene: .; CDR3 DNA: TGTGCCAGCAGCCAAGATCGAAATGGACAGTCCTACGAGCAGTACTTC; CDR3 protein: CASSQDRNGQSYEQYF
clone size: .; V gene: TRBV7-9; J gene: TRBJ2-2; D gene: .; CDR3 DNA: TGTGCCAGCTCTAGGCCAGTTGTAAACACCGGGGAGCTGTTTTTT; CDR3 protein: CASSRPVVNTGELFF
clone size: .; V gene: TRBV5-1; J gene: TRBJ2-3; D gene: TRBD2; CDR3 DNA: TGCGCCAGCAGCTTGGCCGCCGCTAGCGGGGGTCCTACAGATACGCAGTATTTT; CDR3 protein: CASSLAAASGGPTDTQYF
clone size: .; V gene: TRBV18; J gene: TRBJ2-7; D gene: TRBD1; CDR3 DNA: TGTGCCAGCTCACCACTCGGGACAGGGGCCCAAACGGCACGCGAGCAGTACTTC; CDR3 protein: CASSPLGTGAQTAREQYF
clone size: .; V gene: TRBV28; J gene: TRBJ1-1; D gene: TRBD1; CDR3 DNA: TGTGCCAGCAGTTTACCTGGACAGGCATCCCGTGGGAACACTGAAGCTTTCTTT; CDR3 protein: CASSLPGQASRGNTEAFF
clone size: .; V gene: TRBV4-1; J gene: TRBJ2-3; D gene: TRBD1; CDR3 DNA: TGCGCCAGCAGCCAAGAGGACAGGGGCCCCACAGATACGCAGTATTTT; CDR3 protein: CASSQEDRGPTDTQYF
clone size: .; V gene: TRBV6-1; J gene: TRBJ2-5; D gene: .; CDR3 DNA: TGTGCCAGCAGTGAGGCAGGGACTCGGGAGACCCAGTACTTC; CDR3 protein: CASSEAGTRETQYF
clone size: .; V gene: TRBV6-6; J gene: TRBJ1-3; D gene: TRBD1; CDR3 DNA: TGTGCCAGCAGTGCAGGATACAGGGGCCCTGGAAACACCATATATTTT; CDR3 protein: CASSAGYRGPGNTIYF